A single sample gave rise to the 30 T cell receptor beta chains below, sequenced in a study of T cell repertoires in cytomegalovirus infection. From the reads, TCRdb called clonotypes with MiXCR, one entry per CDR3 protein. The sample comprises approximately 74,000 distinct CDR3 sequences, 35% to 45% of which are singletons, and just over 90% rests with the top ten. These receptors have no identified antigens. The source was CD8+ T cells from cultured PBMCs, collected from culture after CMV antigen stimulation. These receptors were taken from a human donor in good health (CMV status not recorded). Some clones in this sample may be carry-over from other donors' samples.

This clonotype has just a few counts. Relative to the germline gene, one junction end is altered; a read error may explain this. This chain links TRBV7-7 with TRBJ2-1, with TRBD1 matching over 7 bases. The CDR3 spans 15 residues. Germline lookup yields CDR1 SSHAT and CDR2 FNYEAQ (reference sequence). CDR3: CASSLGPGQNNEQFF. CDR3 bases: TGTGCTAGCAGCTTGGGACCGGGACAGAACAATGAGCAGTTCTTC.

The rearrangement links TRBV4-2 to TRBJ1-5; D is undetermined. Deletions cut 0 bases from V and 7 bases from J, with 10 bases between. Germline loops: CDR1 LGHNA, CDR2 YNFKEQ. This CDR3 region has 14 residues. The CDR3 region has the DNA TGTGCCAGCAGCCAAGAGCAAGGGATGCAGCCCCAGCATTTT. Its protein product is CASSQEQGMQPQHF.

The J gene is TRBJ1-2, the V gene TRBV7-8; D is uncertain. The CDR3 is 15 amino acids. Germline V lookup: CDR1 SGHVS, CDR2 FQNEAQ. The V and J ends lost 0 bases and 2 bases respectively, with 10 bases between them. CDR3 protein: CASSLAGSGNYGYTF. CDR3 coding DNA: TGTGCCAGCAGCTTAGCGGGGAGTGGGAACTATGGCTACACCTTC.

The chain is built from TRBV12-3 or TRBV12-4 and TRBJ1-1, with D maybe TRBD1 (6 bases). The CDR3 sequence is 15 residues long. V was clipped by 0 bases and J by 2 bases, with 10 bases between them. CDR3 sequence: CASSLARQDNTEAFF. The CDR3 DNA reads as TGTGCCAGCAGTTTAGCTCGACAGGACAACACTGAAGCTTTCTTT.

The chain links TRBV7-4 to TRBJ1-2, with D possibly being TRBD1 (5 bases). CDR3 length: 14 residues. CDR1 and CDR2 from the germline V gene are SGHVT and SQSDAQ. The V end lost 1 base, the J end lost 5 bases, and 11 bases lay between the germline ends. The CDR3 DNA is TGTGCCAGCAGCTTAGAGGGGACGGGGTATGGCTACACCTTC. Its protein product is CASSLEGTGYGYTF.

The rearrangement uses TRBV3-1 and TRBJ2-7; D not resolved. Germline lookup yields CDR1 LGHDT and CDR2 YNNKEL (reference sequence). Trimming shortened V by 0 bases and J by 0 bases, and 15 bases separated the two germline ends. CDR3 length: 17 residues. The CDR3 nucleotides are TGTGCCAGCAGCCAAGAGTTTCGACATAGGAGCTCCTACGAGCAGTACTTC. This encodes CASSQEFRHRSSYEQYF.

The chain has TRBV5-1 and TRBJ2-1, with 10 positions matching TRBD2. Germline CDR1 reads SGHRS; CDR2 reads YFSETQ. The CDR3 contains 16 residues. The trim removed 3 bases at V and 4 bases at J, leaving 7 bases unmatched. The CDR3 is CASSWSGGGPYNEQFF. The CDR3 coding sequence is TGCGCCAGCAGCTGGAGCGGGGGGGGTCCTTACAATGAGCAGTTCTTC.

The chain has TRBV7-2 and TRBJ2-2; 9 bases match TRBD1. Unmatched junction bases numbered 4, after V lost 0 bases and J lost 5 bases. The CDR3 is made up of 16 amino acids. CDR1 is SGHTA and CDR2 is FQGNSA in the germline V gene. The CDR3 nucleotides are TGTGCCAGCAGCTTAGCCGGGACAGGGCGGACCGGGGAGCTGTTTTTT. Translating it yields CASSLAGTGRTGELFF.

This chain links TRBV7-2 with TRBJ2-7, with D perhaps TRBD2 (5 bases). The CDR3 spans 14 residues. V shed 6 bases and J shed 0 bases, with 12 bases lying between them. The germline V gene has CDR1 SGHTA and CDR2 FQGNSA. CDR3 nucleotides: TGTGCCAGCAGTCTAGCCGACATCTCCTACGAGCAGTACTTC. Encoded protein: CASSLADISYEQYF.

This chain connects TRBV20-1 to TRBJ1-1; D is uncertain. V gave up 3 bases and J gave up 0 bases, with 11 bases separating them. This CDR3 region has 14 residues. From germline, CDR1 is DFQATT and CDR2 SNEGSKA (reference sequence). CDR3 nucleotides: TGCAGTGCTAGTCCAGATTTTATGAACACTGAAGCTTTCTTT. As protein: CSASPDFMNTEAFF.

The chain links TRBV11-1 to TRBJ2-7; 9 positions match TRBD1. Germline values: CDR1 SGHAT, CDR2 FQDESV (reference sequence). J lost 2 bases, V lost 5 bases, and 4 bases had no gene match. CDR3 size: 14 residues. In DNA form, the CDR3 reads TGTGCCAGCAGCGCCGGGACAGGGACCTACGAGCAGTACTTC. Encoded protein: CASSAGTGTYEQYF. The full variable domain, completed using reference TRBV11-1 and TRBJ2-7, is EAEVAQSPRYKITEKSQAVAFWCDPISGHATLYWYRQILGQGPELLVQFQDESVVDDSQLPKDRFSAERLKGVDSTLKIQPAELGDSAMYLCASSAGTGTYEQYFGPGTRLTVT.

The gene calls are TRBV7-2 and TRBJ1-2; D is unclear. The CDR3 covers 12 residues. The V end was cut by 8 bases, the J end by 1 base, with 8 bases between. Germline V gene lookup returns CDR1 SGHTA and CDR2 FQGNSA. Here the CDR3 reads CASVTHNYGYTF. The CDR3 nucleotides read TGTGCCAGCGTGACACATAACTATGGCTACACCTTC.

This clonotype was seen ten or more times. The genes are TRBV7-2 and TRBJ2-3; possible D gene TRBD2, 6 bases. Germline lookup yields CDR1 SGHTA and CDR2 FQGNSA. V dropped 1 base and J dropped 0 bases, with 14 bases sitting between them. This CDR3 has 17 residues. CDR3 sequence (DNA): TGTGCCAGCAGCTTAGAGAGGGACTGTCCTAGCACAGATACGCAGTATTTT. This translates into CASSLERDCPSTDTQYF.

This clonotype was counted a few times. V usage is TRBV4-3 and J usage is TRBJ1-4; D not certain. Trimming took off 1 base at V and 8 bases at J, with 14 bases between the two ends. This CDR3 has 15 amino acids. Germline V gene sequence: CDR1 LGHNA, CDR2 YSLEER. CDR3 loop: CASSQVWTVREKLFF. Written as DNA, the CDR3 is TGCGCCAGCAGCCAAGTGTGGACCGTGAGGGAAAAACTGTTTTTT.

This clonotype turned up a few times. J is TRBJ2-1 and V is TRBV6-6; D is undetermined. V lost 6 bases and J lost 8, with 14 bases in between. Per the germline V gene, CDR1 is MNHNY and CDR2 is SVGAGI (reference sequence). CDR3 length equals 13 residues. CDR3 protein: CASRPPFPHEQFF. The CDR3 coding sequence is TGTGCCAGCAGGCCCCCCTTCCCGCATGAGCAGTTCTTC.

This chain joins TRBV7-9 and TRBJ1-4; maybe TRBD1 (6 bases). Germline V gene lookup returns CDR1 SEHNR and CDR2 FQNEAQ (reference sequence). V was clipped by 2 bases and J by 8 bases, with 15 bases between them. This CDR3 region has 15 residues. DNA of the CDR3: TGTGCCAGCAGCTTATATCCCGACAGGCTGGAAAAACTGTTTTTT. It translates to CASSLYPDRLEKLFF.

The chain uses TRBV27 and TRBJ1-5; possibly TRBD1 for D (5 bases). Trimming stripped 6 bases from V and 0 bases from J, with 18 bases between. The V gene's germline CDR1 is MNHEY and CDR2 SMNVEV (reference sequence). There are 17 residues in the CDR3. The CDR3 region has the DNA TGTGCCAGCAGCCCTAAGGTGGGGGGTGGTAGCAATCAGCCCCAGCATTTT. Translated, it gives CASSPKVGGGSNQPQHF.

This sequence joins TRBV6-2 or TRBV6-3 and TRBJ2-1, with D tentatively TRBD1 (6 bases). This CDR3 region has 15 residues. CDR1 is MNHEY, CDR2 SVGEGT, per germline. Between the trimmed V and J ends, which lost 5 bases and 6 bases, there was a span of 17 bases. This chain's CDR3 is CASSHNRQATNEQFF. The CDR3 DNA is TGTGCCAGCAGTCACAACCGACAGGCTACCAATGAGCAGTTCTTC.

J is TRBJ2-1 and V is TRBV5-4; D is ambiguous. CDR1 SGHNT and CDR2 YYREEE come from the germline V gene (reference sequence). Trimming removed 2 bases at V and 2 bases at J, with 11 bases between. There are 15 residues in the CDR3. The CDR3 bases are TGTGCCAGCAGCTTTCCGGATTTTACCTACAATGAGCAGTTCTTC. Translating gives CASSFPDFTYNEQFF.

This sequence joins TRBV10-2 and TRBJ1-1; 7 bases map to TRBD1. V dropped 3 bases and J dropped 3; count of bases not matched to a gene: 7. CDR3 size: 15 residues. CDR1 is WSHSY and CDR2 is SAAADI in the germline V gene. This chain's CDR3 is CASSEVQGLDTEAFF. CDR3 bases: TGCGCCAGCAGTGAAGTACAGGGGCTTGACACTGAAGCTTTCTTT.

This chain connects TRBV19 to TRBJ2-7; TRBD2 might be the D (6 bases). Germline CDR1 reads LNHDA; CDR2 reads SQIVND (reference sequence). The V end lost 0 bases, the J end lost 3 bases, and 12 bases lay between the germline ends. CDR3 length: 15 amino acids. As DNA, the CDR3 is TGTGCCAGTAGTATAGAGGGAGGATACCTCTACGAGCAGTACTTC. Its translation is CASSIEGGYLYEQYF.

There are a few counts of this clonotype. V usage is TRBV19 and J usage is TRBJ2-5; TRBD1 might be the D (6 bases). Trimming stripped 5 bases from V and 3 bases from J, with 16 bases between. CDR1 LNHDA and CDR2 SQIVND come from the germline V gene (reference sequence). This CDR3 has 15 amino acids. CDR3 sequence reads: CASSPLDSSEETQYF. Written as DNA, the CDR3 is TGTGCCAGTAGTCCGTTGGACAGCTCGGAAGAGACCCAGTACTTC. Combining the CDR3 with reference TRBV19 and TRBJ2-5 gives the whole variable domain DGGITQSPKYLFRKEGQNVTLSCEQNLNHDAMYWYRQDPGQGLRLIYYSQIVNDFQKGDIAEGYSVSREKKESFPLTVTSAQKNPTAFYLCASSPLDSSEETQYFGPGTRLLVL.

The table lists this clonotype with a few counts. The CDR3 DNA follows: TGTGCCACCAGCAGAGAACAACGGGATCGGGGCAATCAGCCCCAGCATTTT. It is translated as CATSREQRDRGNQPQHF. This sequence joins TRBV15 and TRBJ1-5, with D unresolved. CDR1 LNHNV and CDR2 YYDKDF come from the germline V gene (reference sequence). V lost 0 bases to trimming and J lost 2 bases, with 14 bases between them. CDR3 length equals 17 residues.

The V call is TRBV7-9, the J call TRBJ1-1, with TRBD1 identical over 10 bases. V shed 3 bases and J 5 bases; nucleotides not matched to a gene: 6. Germline V lookup: CDR1 SEHNR, CDR2 FQNEAQ (reference sequence). The length of the CDR3 is 15 residues. CDR3 DNA sequence: TGTGCCAGCAGCTTCGGGACAGGGGAATTGACTGAAGCTTTCTTT. Protein sequence: CASSFGTGELTEAFF.

This sequence joins TRBV14 and TRBJ2-3; D perhaps matches TRBD1 (5 bases). Trimming took off 4 bases at V and 3 bases at J, with 17 bases between the two ends. Per germline, CDR1 SGHDN and CDR2 FVKESK. CDR3 size: 16 residues. The CDR3 bases are TGTGCCAGCAGCCCAGGTAGGGGCCAACCGACAGATACGCAGTATTTT. Amino acids: CASSPGRGQPTDTQYF.

This clonotype was found many times. The chain is built from TRBV4-3 and TRBJ1-4; tentative D call: TRBD1 (6 bases). V was trimmed by 2 bases and J by 5 bases, leaving 12 bases between them. Germline V gene sequence: CDR1 LGHNA, CDR2 YSLEER. The CDR3 spans 15 residues. CDR3 in amino acids: CASSQSLTGNEKLFF. The CDR3, as DNA: TGCGCCAGCAGCCAATCTCTTACAGGGAATGAAAAACTGTTTTTT.

The chain couples TRBV7-8 to TRBJ2-3; 7 bases fit TRBD1. Germline CDR1 is SGHVS and CDR2 is FQNEAQ. This CDR3 spans 14 amino acids. The J segment lost 1 base and the V segment lost 8 bases, leaving 6 bases of the junction unmatched. The CDR3 DNA is TGTGCCAGCGAAAAGGGACAGCGCACAGATACGCAGTATTTT. Protein product: CASEKGQRTDTQYF.

V usage is TRBV7-2 and J usage is TRBJ2-3, with D possibly matching TRBD2 (6 bases). Trimming removed 1 base at V and 6 bases at J, with 17 bases between. The CDR3 has 16 residues. Germline CDR1 is SGHTA and CDR2 is FQGNSA. The CDR3 region has the DNA TGTGCCAGCAGCTTAGGGACTACTTCCCACGCGGATACGCAGTATTTT. Protein sequence: CASSLGTTSHADTQYF. Full variable domain (missing parts from reference TRBV7-2 and TRBJ2-3): GAGVSQSPSNKVTEKGKDVELRCDPISGHTALYWYRQSLGQGLEFLIYFQGNSAPDKSGLPSDRFSAERTGGSVSTLTIQRTQQEDSAVYLCASSLGTTSHADTQYFGPGTRLTVL.

The chain recombines TRBV4-1 with TRBJ2-5; 7 bases are shared with TRBD2. This CDR3 has 15 amino acids. V dropped 4 bases and J dropped 5; count of bases not matched to a gene: 10. Looked up from germline, CDR1 is MGHRA and CDR2 is YSYEKL. DNA of the CDR3: TGCGCCAGCAGCCTATTGTTTCAAGCGGGGGAGACCCAGTACTTC. Its protein is CASSLLFQAGETQYF.

This clonotype was found a few times. V usage is TRBV11-1 and J usage is TRBJ2-7, with D tentatively TRBD2 (5 bases). Per germline, CDR1 SGHAT and CDR2 FQDESV (reference sequence). This CDR3 contains 17 residues. V was cut by 0 bases and J by 0 bases, with 15 bases left in between. The CDR3, as DNA: TGTGCCAGCAGCTTAGCGCGTGCAGGTACTAGCTCCTACGAGCAGTACTTC. Amino acid sequence: CASSLARAGTSSYEQYF.